The 14 T cell receptor beta chains below were found in one sample sequenced in a study of early stage breast cancer tumors. Sequenced by immunoSEQ multiplex PCR; TCRdb stores in-frame clones only, minus some. The data hold more than 65,000 clones, with less than 90% observed a single time. The sequenced sample was blood. Source of these receptors: a person aged 40 to 49 with breast cancer.

The chain links TRBV11-2 to TRBJ2-5; 9 nucleotides agree with TRBD2. The CDR3 extends over 14 amino acids. With 5 bases clipped from V and 6 bases from J, the junction kept 7 bases outside the gene matches. The V gene's germline CDR1 is SGHAT and CDR2 FQNNGV. The CDR3 sequence: CASSRGLAVKTQYF. Written as DNA, the CDR3 is TGTGCCAGCAGCAGGGGACTAGCTGTGAAGACCCAGTACTTC.

The V and J genes are TRBV5-6 and TRBJ2-7; no clear D gene. V lost 0 bases, J lost 7 bases, and 11 bases lay in between. CDR3 length equals 13 residues. The V gene's germline CDR1 is SGHDT and CDR2 YYEEEE. In DNA, the CDR3 is TGTGCCAGCAGCTTGGCCCCCAATGAGGAGCAGTACTTC. It yields the protein CASSLAPNEEQYF.

This chain links TRBV18 with TRBJ2-2; D gene ambiguous. In germline, CDR1 is KGHSH, CDR2 LQKENI. With 6 bases removed from V and 4 bases from J, the gap between germline ends came to 18 bases. This CDR3 spans 16 amino acids. The CDR3 nucleotides read TGTGCCAGCTCCCCGCGACCTAATTTGGGCACCGGGGAGCTGTTTTTT. Translated, it gives CASSPRPNLGTGELFF.

The chain couples TRBV15 to TRBJ2-7, with TRBD1 matching 11 bases. The CDR3 loop spans 15 amino acids. J lost 3 bases, V lost 1 base, and 2 bases had no gene match. Germline V gene data show CDR1 as LNHNV and CDR2 as YYDKDF (reference sequence). The CDR3 protein is CATSRGGQGVYEQYF. The DNA of the CDR3 is TGTGCCACCAGCAGAGGGGGACAGGGGGTCTACGAGCAGTACTTC.

This rearrangement joins TRBV12-5 to TRBJ1-1, with a weak D call TRBD1 (5 bases). The CDR3 has 14 amino acids. Germline CDR1 and CDR2: LGHNT and FRNRAP. The V and J ends lost 6 bases and 4 bases respectively, with 15 bases between them. The CDR3 bases are TGTGCTAGTGGGTCATCGGGGGAATCCACTGAAGCTTTCTTT. Amino acids: CASGSSGESTEAFF.

Only a few counts were recorded for this clone. The chain combines TRBV6-6 with TRBJ2-5, with a weak D call TRBD2 (5 bases). V was trimmed by 6 bases and J by 9 bases, leaving 14 bases between them. CDR1 MNHNY and CDR2 SVGAGI come from the germline V gene (reference sequence). The CDR3 loop spans 12 amino acids. This CDR3 reads CASSLIVEAQYF. As DNA, the CDR3 is TGTGCCAGCAGCCTAATAGTGGAGGCCCAGTACTTC.

This clone turned up a few times. The chain carries TRBV7-3 and TRBJ2-7, with D tentatively TRBD2 (6 bases). The CDR3 is 15 residues long. The V end lost 1 base, the J end lost 4 bases, and 14 bases lay between the germline ends. Germline V gene lookup returns CDR1 SGHTA and CDR2 FQGTGA. The CDR3 sequence is CASSLKGGTGYEQYF. CDR3 nucleotide sequence: TGTGCCAGCAGCTTAAAGGGTGGGACTGGGTACGAGCAGTACTTC.

The V call is TRBV28, the J call TRBJ2-5, with a tentative D call TRBD2 (7 bases). V was trimmed by 5 bases and J by 7 bases, leaving 17 bases between them. The CDR3 sequence is 14 residues long. CDR1 and CDR2 (germline): MDHEN, SYDVKM. CDR3 DNA sequence: TGTGCCAGCAGTCCGGGGAGGGGGTTTGTGACCCAGTACTTC. Its translation: CASSPGRGFVTQYF.

The chain employs TRBV6-5 and TRBJ1-1; D gene ambiguous. This CDR3 has 13 residues. V was trimmed by 1 base and J by 3 bases, leaving 6 bases between them. Per germline, CDR1 MNHEY and CDR2 SVGAGI. CDR3 protein: CASSYLRDTEAFF. Written as DNA, the CDR3 is TGTGCCAGCAGTTACTTGAGGGACACTGAAGCTTTCTTT.

The J gene is TRBJ2-1, the V gene TRBV27; tentative D call: TRBD2 (5 bases). This CDR3 comprises 15 residues. The V end lost 5 bases, the J end lost 4 bases, and 15 bases lay between the germline ends. Germline V gene sequence: CDR1 MNHEY, CDR2 SMNVEV (reference sequence). The CDR3 sequence is CASSPLVAGYNEQFF. In DNA form, the CDR3 reads TGTGCCAGCAGTCCCCTGGTGGCGGGTTACAATGAGCAGTTCTTC.

The chain employs TRBV7-2 and TRBJ2-2; unclear D gene. CDR3 length equals 13 residues. V lost 1 base and J 3 bases, leaving 3 bases between the germline ends. Germline assignment: CDR1 SGHTA and CDR2 FQGNSA. The CDR3 bases are TGTGCCAGCAGCTTAGAGTACACCGGGGAGCTGTTTTTT. The encoded protein is CASSLEYTGELFF.

J is TRBJ2-1 and V is TRBV11-2; D is ambiguous. Per the germline V gene, CDR1 is SGHAT and CDR2 is FQNNGV. There are 14 residues in the CDR3. Trimming removed 1 base at V and 6 bases at J, with 10 bases between. As DNA, the CDR3 is TGTGCCAGCAGCTTAGGTGGGTCAACCAATGAGCAGTTCTTC. It specifies CASSLGGSTNEQFF.

This clone showed up just once. This chain joins TRBV4-1 and TRBJ2-7, with TRBD2 matching 7 bases. V dropped 2 bases and J dropped 4; count of bases not matched to a gene: 14. The CDR3 consists of 17 residues. Germline lookup yields CDR1 MGHRA and CDR2 YSYEKL. DNA for the CDR3: TGCGCCAGCAGCCAATTTGGGGTCGGCGGGAGCTCTTACGAGCAGTACTTC. This translates into CASSQFGVGGSSYEQYF.

This clone was seen just once. This chain links TRBV29-1 with TRBJ2-5; 8 nucleotides line up with TRBD1. This CDR3 is 13 amino acids long. The germline gives CDR1 SQVTM, CDR2 ANQGSEA. V shed 3 bases, J shed 5 bases, and the junction held 5 bases outside the gene matches. The CDR3 nucleotides read TGCAGCGTTGACTACAGGGGGTTGGAGACCCAGTACTTC. Protein: CSVDYRGLETQYF.